One and the same sample provided the 14 T cell receptor beta chains below, sequenced in a study of blood T cell repertoires in COVID-19. Sequenced by immunoSEQ multiplex PCR; TCRdb stores in-frame clones only, minus some. Counted here are around 270,000 clones, 65% to 85% occurring once; the ten biggest clones make up about 1.5%. The sequencing input was peripheral blood. All receptors come from a woman aged 40 to 50 who had recovered from COVID-19.

The rearrangement links TRBV7-9 to TRBJ2-2; the D gene is possibly TRBD1 (6 bases). Trimming took off 6 bases at V and 3 bases at J, with 14 bases between the two ends. This CDR3 is built from 15 residues. The germline V gene has CDR1 SEHNR and CDR2 FQNEAQ (reference sequence). The CDR3 DNA is TGTGCCAGCAGACGCCCAGGGGACGACACCGGGGAGCTGTTTTTT. Translation gives CASRRPGDDTGELFF.

In this sample, this clone turned up a few times. The V and J genes are TRBV18 and TRBJ1-1; weak D call: TRBD1 (5 bases). This CDR3 is built from 17 residues. Germline V lookup: CDR1 KGHSH, CDR2 LQKENI. V was shortened by 3 bases and J by 2 bases, with 19 bases between the two germline ends. The DNA of the CDR3 is TGTGCCAGCTCACCGAAAGTACCGGGGGTAGGAAACACTGAAGCTTTCTTT. This gives the protein CASSPKVPGVGNTEAFF.

V gene TRBV19 combines with J gene TRBJ1-2, with 11 bases aligning to TRBD1. The V segment lost 3 bases and the J segment 3 bases; nucleotides outside the gene matches: 6. In germline, CDR1 is LNHDA, CDR2 SQIVND (reference sequence). This CDR3 region has 16 residues. CDR3 DNA sequence: TGTGCCAGTAGTATCTGGAGGACAGGGGGCGACTATGGCTACACCTTC. Its translation is CASSIWRTGGDYGYTF.

This clone was detected ten times or more. This chain connects TRBV6-5 to TRBJ2-7; 7 positions agree with TRBD1. V was clipped by 9 bases and J by 2 bases; unmatched bases: 10. This CDR3 contains 14 residues. The germline CDR1 and CDR2 sequences are MNHEY and SVGAGI. DNA of the CDR3: TGTGCCAGTGCCCCGACAGGGCCGGCCTACGAGCAGTACTTC. Encoded protein: CASAPTGPAYEQYF.

This chain links TRBV10-1 with TRBJ2-7; possible D gene TRBD1, 5 bases. Trimming shortened V by 7 bases and J by 2 bases, and 12 bases separated the two germline ends. This CDR3 comprises 13 residues. CDR1 WNHNN and CDR2 SYGVQD come from the germline V gene (reference sequence). CDR3 DNA sequence: TGCGCCAGCAAGGGGTTCATTCCCTACGAGCAGTACTTC. Protein sequence: CASKGFIPYEQYF.

CDR3 DNA: TGTGCCAGCAGCCCATCAGGACTTCTAGAAGAGACCCAGTACTTC. Protein product: CASSPSGLLEETQYF. V usage is TRBV7-2 and J usage is TRBJ2-5; maybe TRBD2 (5 bases). The V end lost 5 bases, the J end lost 3 bases, and 16 bases lay between the germline ends. The CDR3 totals 15 residues. The germline V gene encodes CDR1 SGHTA and CDR2 FQGNSA.

CDR3 residues: CAISVGGSYNEQFF. CDR3 in DNA: TGTGCCATCTCAGTCGGGGGCTCCTACAATGAGCAGTTCTTC. J is TRBJ2-1 and V is TRBV19; perhaps TRBD2 as D (6 bases). In germline, CDR1 is LNHDA, CDR2 SQIVND (reference sequence). The CDR3 sequence is 14 residues long. V gave up 10 bases and J gave up 0 bases, with 13 bases separating them.

This clone was observed a few times. The chain is built from TRBV30 and TRBJ2-1; D ambiguous. This CDR3 is built from 11 residues. From germline, CDR1 is GTSNPN and CDR2 SVGIG (reference sequence). V shed 2 bases and J shed 9 bases, with 8 bases lying between them. The chain's CDR3 is CAWSLRGEQFF. The DNA of the CDR3 is TGTGCCTGGAGTTTGAGAGGTGAGCAGTTCTTC.

The DNA for the CDR3 is TGTGCCAGCAGCCAAGGGACAGGAGGCACCGGGGAGCTGTTTTTT. This sequence encodes CASSQGTGGTGELFF. The genes are TRBV3-1 (or the pseudogene TRBV3-2) and TRBJ2-2; 7 bases agree with TRBD1. The V gene's germline CDR1 is LGHDT and CDR2 YNNKEL (reference sequence). This CDR3 has 15 residues. V gave up 1 base and J gave up 4 bases; unmatched junction bases: 3.

This chain uses TRBV19 with TRBJ1-5, with 8 bases that match TRBD1. The CDR3 length is 15 residues. Per germline, CDR1 LNHDA and CDR2 SQIVND (reference sequence). The CDR3 DNA reads as TGTGGGACCGGGACAGGATATTATAGCAATCAGCCCCAGCATTTT. This encodes CGTGTGYYSNQPQHF.

J is TRBJ1-5 and V is TRBV6-2 or TRBV6-3, with TRBD1 identical over 7 bases. Germline-derived CDR1 and CDR2 are MNHEY and SVGEGT. Trimming cost V 2 bases and J 6 bases; bases outside gene matches: 7. This CDR3 has 15 residues. The CDR3 coding sequence is TGTGCCAGCAGTTACGCCGGACAGGTATTTCAGCCCCAGCATTTT. Translated, it gives CASSYAGQVFQPQHF.

CDR3 bases: TGTGCCAGCGGACGAATCGACCAGGGGGCGCCTAATCAGCCCCAGCATTTT. Its protein is CASGRIDQGAPNQPQHF. This chain links TRBV28 with TRBJ1-5; 8 bases agree with TRBD1. CDR1 is MDHEN and CDR2 is SYDVKM in the germline V gene. The junction had 16 bases not matched to a gene; V was cut back by 8 bases and J by 4 bases. The CDR3 consists of 17 residues.

A few counts support this clone. V usage is TRBV5-1 and J usage is TRBJ2-5; 12 nucleotides agree with TRBD1. The CDR3 consists of 16 residues. The trim removed 4 bases at V and 1 base at J, leaving 5 bases unmatched. Germline loops: CDR1 SGHRS, CDR2 YFSETQ. The CDR3 bases are TGCGCCAGCAGCCCCGGGACAGGGGGCCGCCAAGAGACCCAGTACTTC. Its protein product is CASSPGTGGRQETQYF.

CDR3 amino acids: CASERVSVNTEAFF. CDR3 sequence (DNA): TGTGCCAGCGAGCGTGTATCCGTGAACACTGAAGCTTTCTTT. This rearrangement joins TRBV5-5 to TRBJ1-1; D is ambiguous. Germline CDR1 is SGHKS and CDR2 is YYEKEE (reference sequence). The CDR3 runs to 14 residues. The germline V and J ends were trimmed by 7 bases and 0 bases, with 13 bases remaining between them.